Listed here are 8 T cell receptor beta chains from one sample, sequenced in a study of response to subunit inactivated influenza vaccine. Each CDR3 protein is one row after TCRdb ran MiXCR on the RT-PCR reads. The table shows roughly 650,000 distinct CDR3 sequences, with roughly 14% occurring only once. Sequences were derived from PBMCs from blood, sampled about 13 days after vaccination. These receptors were obtained from a man aged 45 to 65 who received an inactivated influenza vaccine.

J is TRBJ2-7 and V is TRBV20-1; TRBD1 is a possible D gene (6 bases). This CDR3 is built from 15 residues. Germline assignment: CDR1 DFQATT and CDR2 SNEGSKA (reference sequence). V lost 1 base to trimming and J lost 0 bases, with 13 bases between them. The CDR3 here is CSARGGRTSSYEQYF. In DNA, the CDR3 is TGCAGTGCTAGAGGGGGGCGGACAAGCTCCTACGAGCAGTACTTC.

The J gene is TRBJ2-7, the V gene TRBV15; D uncertain. Trimming cost V 6 bases and J 0 bases, with 12 bases left between them. CDR1 is LNHNV, CDR2 YYDKDF, per germline (reference sequence). The CDR3 sequence is 14 residues long. CDR3 coding DNA: TGTGCCACCAGTTCAACTTGGAACTCCTACGAGCAGTACTTC. Protein: CATSSTWNSYEQYF.

There are a few counts of this clonotype. This chain uses TRBV7-6 with TRBJ1-1; 7 bases match TRBD1. This CDR3 has 15 residues. Germline values: CDR1 SGHVS, CDR2 FNYEAQ. Germline trimming cut 4 bases from V and 6 bases from J; bases unmatched to any gene: 11. The CDR3 coding sequence is TGTGCCAGCAGCTCCCCCGAACAGGGGAGGGCTGAAGCTTTCTTT. The encoded protein is CASSSPEQGRAEAFF.

This sequence joins TRBV20-1 and TRBJ2-1, with a possible D match to TRBD2 (5 bases). The germline CDR1 and CDR2 sequences are DFQATT and SNEGSKA (reference sequence). Trimming pared 3 bases from V and 4 bases from J, leaving 13 bases between. This CDR3 region has 14 residues. CDR3: CSARGRETYNEQFF. DNA for the CDR3: TGCAGTGCTAGGGGAAGGGAGACGTACAATGAGCAGTTCTTC.

In its sample, this clonotype was seen a few times. The chain joins TRBV10-3 to TRBJ2-3; the D is unclear. Trimming stripped 6 bases from V and 0 bases from J, with 7 bases between. Germline assignment: CDR1 ENHRY and CDR2 SYGVKD. This CDR3 spans 13 amino acids. This chain's CDR3 is CAIRERSTDTQYF. The CDR3 DNA follows: TGTGCCATCAGGGAACGGAGCACAGATACGCAGTATTTT.

This rearrangement joins TRBV5-6 to TRBJ2-7; D may be TRBD1 (7 bases). The CDR3 is made up of 14 amino acids. CDR1 and CDR2 (germline): SGHDT, YYEEEE. V lost 1 base, J lost 3 bases, and 11 bases lay in between. Written as DNA, the CDR3 is TGTGCCAGCAGCTTGTACAGGGGAGGCTACGAGCAGTACTTC. This gives the protein CASSLYRGGYEQYF.

The table lists this clonotype with a few counts. V usage is TRBV7-2 and J usage is TRBJ2-1, with 9 nucleotides matching TRBD2. This CDR3 has 16 residues. Trimming at V came to 5 bases and at J to 8 bases, leaving 13 bases not matched to a gene. Germline loops: CDR1 SGHTA, CDR2 FQGNSA. CDR3 sequence: CASSETASGTADEQFF. The CDR3 bases are TGTGCCAGCAGCGAGACGGCTAGCGGGACGGCCGATGAGCAGTTCTTC.

This clonotype was seen a handful of times. CDR3 in DNA: TGCGCCAGCAGGGGGGGGAATTCACCCCTCCACTTT. Translated, it gives CASRGGNSPLHF. The chain is built from TRBV5-1 and TRBJ1-6, with a weak D call TRBD1 (5 bases). Germline-derived CDR1 and CDR2 are SGHRS and YFSETQ. With 5 bases removed from V and 7 bases from J, the gap between germline ends came to 7 bases. The CDR3 sequence is 12 residues long.